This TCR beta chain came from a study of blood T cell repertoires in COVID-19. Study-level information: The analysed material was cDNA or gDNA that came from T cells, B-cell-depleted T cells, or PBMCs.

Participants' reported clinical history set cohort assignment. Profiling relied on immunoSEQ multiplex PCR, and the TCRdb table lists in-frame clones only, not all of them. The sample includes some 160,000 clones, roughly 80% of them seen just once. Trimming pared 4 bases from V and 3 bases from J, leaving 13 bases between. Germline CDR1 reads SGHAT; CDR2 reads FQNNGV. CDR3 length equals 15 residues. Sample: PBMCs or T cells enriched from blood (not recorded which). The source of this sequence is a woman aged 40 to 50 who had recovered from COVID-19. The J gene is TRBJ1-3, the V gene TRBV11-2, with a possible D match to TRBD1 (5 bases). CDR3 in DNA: TGTGCCAGCAGCTCCGGGGGACTGGATGGAAACACCATATATTTT. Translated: CASSSGGLDGNTIYF.